This entry concerns a single T cell receptor beta chain. The data were obtained in a study of blood T cell repertoires in COVID-19. In the original processing: Reference gene primer amplification gave estimated nucleated cell counts. The protocol was immunoSEQ multiplex PCR, while the TCRdb copy is restricted to in-frame clones and leaves out a portion. V, J and clone size derive from that table, while D and trimming were established from the DNA sequence. The sample includes about 670,000 clones, 90% seen only once; the top ten take around 0.3%. CDR1 and CDR2 from the germline V gene are SGHNT and YYREEE (reference sequence). V gave up 8 bases and J gave up 1 base; unmatched junction bases: 4. This CDR3 spans 13 amino acids.

J is TRBJ1-1 and V is TRBV5-4; TRBD1 aligns across 8 bases. The source of this sequence is a woman aged 18-35 years with acute or convalescent COVID-19. Input material: peripheral blood. CDR3 bases: TGTGCCAGTCGGGACAGGCAGAACACTGAAGCTTTCTTT. As protein: CASRDRQNTEAFF.